This T cell receptor (beta chain) is drawn from a study of Ad26.COV2.S vaccination and SARS-CoV-2 variants. Broader study findings: The TCR breadth and depth analyses may have understated or missed part of the total T cell responses. Post-vaccination breadth of spike-specific CD8+ and CD4+ T cell responses was reportedly substantial.

The data were produced by immunoSEQ multiplex PCR, yet TCRdb's version contains in-frame clones alone and is incomplete. Seen here are 380,000 or so clones, about 83% observed once, and the top ten hold about 7.1%. A remark on this clone: Its antigen is unknown.

Treatment in this sample: roughly 19 received Ad26.COV2.S at low or high dose, single or two shots; roughly five received placebo; per-sample allocation not given. The study sampled participants on day 63 after the first vaccine or placebo injection. Germline lookup yields CDR1 LGHNA and CDR2 YNFKEQ. The CDR3 runs 13 residues. Trimming stripped 4 bases from V and 2 bases from J, with 8 bases between. The sample was peripheral blood, taken in a trial of Ad26.COV2.S vaccine versus placebo. V usage is TRBV4-2 and J usage is TRBJ1-2; D perhaps matches TRBD1 (5 bases). The TCR sequence derives from a person between 18 and 60 years old who received the Ad26.COV2.S COVID-19 vaccine or a placebo. CDR3 protein: CASSPGTNYGYTF. The CDR3 coding sequence is TGTGCCAGCAGCCCCGGGACGAACTATGGCTACACCTTC.